This is a list of T cell receptor beta chains from one sample in a study of human T cells and chemical hapten exposure. TCRdb fed the RACE reads into MiXCR, producing one record per CDR3 protein. The data hold about 380,000 distinct CDR3 sequences, with roughly 5% observed a single time. This material consisted of whole blood, taken in connection with sensitization to the hapten diphenylcyclopropenone (DPC). The receptors stem from a woman aged 45-59 years with alopecia areata. Some clones in this sample may be carry-over from other donors' samples. Both conserved end residues are part of each CDR3. Fields, in order: V gene, CDR3 protein.

TRBV5-6 | CASSLVSGGLLTDTQYF
TRBV9 | CASSGGDSGNTIYF
TRBV29-1 | CSVEGFSPDTQYF
TRBV6-1 | CASKVAGANVLTF
TRBV11-2 | CASSLLLAADKTGELFF
TRBV6-6 | CASSDRPQGAHQPQHF
TRBV28 | CASRPGGRSQHF
TRBV12-3/TRBV12-4 | CASSSLSTGAARAFF
TRBV5-1 | CASSTTGQFLRWQYF
TRBV11-3 | CASSPDTNTEAFF
TRBV12-3/TRBV12-4 | CASGQGSSEAFF
TRBV27 | CASSLDSFSYEQYF
TRBV9 | CASSTGVGADEQYF
TRBV27 | CASSLIGGVNTEAFF
TRBV15 | CATSREVNQPQHF
TRBV28 | CASSFHRGHGQPQHF
TRBV6-2/TRBV6-3 | CASSYKGEYSPLHF
TRBV7-9 | CASSPLPERYGYTF
TRBV7-6 | CASSLVYGGNTDTQYF
TRBV7-9 | CASSPRPLNTEAFF
TRBV28 | CASRALAESQETQYF
TRBV5-4 | CASSLRQASYTEAFF
TRBV5-1 | CASSLASGDQPQHF
TRBV10-3 | CAIREEWTDYEQYF
TRBV24-1 | CATSDRDVGADTQYF
TRBV12-3/TRBV12-4 | CASRSTTAPYEQYF
TRBV6-1 | CATSSGGGHQPQHF
TRBV5-1 | CASSLGGGIQETQYF
TRBV7-9 | CASPGVSGDRPYEQYF
TRBV5-5 | CASSLLVVLTDTQYF
TRBV7-9 | CASNRPPNGAFF
TRBV28 | CASSPRTGGAGQPQHF
TRBV20-1 | CSARGTGRAEAFF
TRBV5-1 | CASSVETYNSPLHF
TRBV12-3/TRBV12-4 | CASSLATEHPQHF
TRBV5-1 | CASSLEDEQYF
TRBV28 | CASKSLGLYEQYF
TRBV29-1 | CSVVGHPGETQYF
TRBV28 | CASSSRAGQNIQYF
TRBV5-1 | CASKGTSGFQETQYF
TRBV7-2 | CASSLGLAVAGGELFF
TRBV30 | CAFRTVGSYEQYF
TRBV9 | CASSRAGAYEQYF
TRBV4-3 | CASSPGPQDRANEQFF
TRBV29-1 | CSVGEGGAGNQPQHF
TRBV29-1 | CSVDASGLYNEQFF
TRBV6-5 | CASSYSTVGPETQYF
TRBV4-3 | CASSQVRTSGTDTQYF